The 27 T cell receptor beta chains given below trace back to one sample, sequenced in a study of blood T cell repertoires in COVID-19. Method: immunoSEQ multiplex PCR; TCRdb's copy keeps in-frame clones and lacks some. This table has about 260,000 clones, about 87% appearing once. The source material was peripheral blood. Receptor source: a woman between 50 and 59 years old with acute or convalescent COVID-19.

The J gene is TRBJ1-2, the V gene TRBV27, with 7 bases aligning to TRBD1. This CDR3 spans 13 amino acids. CDR1 and CDR2 (germline): MNHEY, SMNVEV (reference sequence). V shed 5 bases, J shed 5 bases, and the junction held 5 bases outside the gene matches. In DNA form, the CDR3 reads TGTGCCAGCAGTCTGATACAGGGGTATGGCTACACCTTC. Encoded protein: CASSLIQGYGYTF.

This chain links TRBV5-1 with TRBJ2-1, with TRBD2 as a possible D gene (5 bases). The CDR3 contains 17 residues. Trimming shortened V by 0 bases and J by 6 bases, and 19 bases separated the two germline ends. Germline V gives CDR1 SGHRS, CDR2 YFSETQ. The DNA of the CDR3 is TGCGCCAGCAGCTTGGCCGGCGGGTTGGGGTTAAGCAATGAGCAGTTCTTC. This gives the protein CASSLAGGLGLSNEQFF. Variable domain in full (rest from reference TRBV5-1 and TRBJ2-1): KAGVTQTPRYLIKTRGQQVTLSCSPISGHRSVSWYQQTPGQGLQFLFEYFSETQRNKGNFPGRFSGRQFSNSRSEMNVSTLELGDSALYLCASSLAGGLGLSNEQFFGPGTRLTVL.

The chain joins TRBV6-2 or TRBV6-3 to TRBJ2-5, with a weak D call TRBD1 (5 bases). The CDR3 loop spans 15 amino acids. The ends were cut back, 5 bases at V and 1 base at J, with 14 bases in the middle. Germline CDR1 and CDR2: MNHEY and SVGEGT. CDR3 DNA sequence: TGTGCCAGCAGTCGGGCAGGGCCTACCCAAGAGACCCAGTACTTC. Translation: CASSRAGPTQETQYF.

Remarks on this clone: An end of the junction differs from the germline gene, which may be a read error. The rearrangement uses TRBV5-1 and TRBJ1-1; D is unresolved. Germline loops: CDR1 SGHRS, CDR2 YFSETQ. The CDR3 is 15 residues long. The CDR3 nucleotides are TGCGCCAGCAGTTTGGAGCCCCGCATGAACACTGAAGCTTTCTTT. Translation: CASSLEPRMNTEAFF.

The rearrangement joins TRBV27 to TRBJ2-1; tentatively, D is TRBD1 (6 bases). Germline V gene data show CDR1 as MNHEY and CDR2 as SMNVEV (reference sequence). This CDR3 contains 16 residues. Deletions cut 6 bases from V and 1 base from J, with 16 bases between. As DNA, the CDR3 is TGTGCCAGCAGGGGAAACAGGGACGGGTCCTACAATGAGCAGTTCTTC. It encodes CASRGNRDGSYNEQFF.

The chain's CDR3 is CAISAGPSYNEQFF. CDR3 nucleotides: TGTGCCATCTCAGCGGGACCCTCCTACAATGAGCAGTTCTTC. V and J are TRBV10-3 and TRBJ2-1, with 7 bases lining up with TRBD2. J was trimmed by 0 bases and V by 8 bases; bases with no gene match: 4. This CDR3 has 14 residues. The germline CDR1 and CDR2 sequences are ENHRY and SYGVKD.

The chain couples TRBV7-9 to TRBJ2-7, with 11 bases matching TRBD2. Germline V gene data show CDR1 as SEHNR and CDR2 as FQNEAQ (reference sequence). This CDR3 has 14 amino acids. Unmatched junction bases numbered 4, after V lost 5 bases and J lost 4 bases. The CDR3 DNA reads as TGTGCCAGCAGCCTGGGACTAGCGGTTTACGAGCAGTACTTC. Residues: CASSLGLAVYEQYF.

The V and J genes are TRBV11-2 and TRBJ2-7, with 9 bases aligning to TRBD1. After removal of 6 bases from V and 3 bases from J, the junction contained 9 bases not matched to a gene. The germline gives CDR1 SGHAT, CDR2 FQNNGV. The CDR3 has 15 amino acids. CDR3 loop: CASRSNWDRDYEQYF. For the CDR3, the DNA is TGTGCCAGCAGATCAAACTGGGACAGGGACTACGAGCAGTACTTC.

A single count supports this clone. The chain has TRBV7-3 and TRBJ1-5; D not certain. The germline gives CDR1 SGHTA, CDR2 FQGTGA. The V and J ends lost 4 bases and 3 bases respectively, with 16 bases between them. The CDR3 has 16 residues. The CDR3 loop is CASSSLGEVTNQPQHF. The CDR3 region has the DNA TGTGCCAGCAGCTCCCTCGGGGAGGTAACCAATCAGCCCCAGCATTTT.

The gene calls are TRBV5-1 and TRBJ1-4, with a weak D call TRBD1 (6 bases). V was pared by 2 bases and J by 8 bases, with 13 bases between. CDR3 size: 14 residues. CDR1 and CDR2 (germline): SGHRS, YFSETQ. Here the CDR3 DNA reads TGCGCCAGCAGCTTTACAGGGTTGGGCGAAAAACTGTTTTTT. Residues: CASSFTGLGEKLFF.

J is TRBJ1-1 and V is TRBV18, with 11 nucleotides matching TRBD1. Germline V gives CDR1 KGHSH, CDR2 LQKENI. Trimming removed 3 bases from V and 11 bases from J; junction bases left unmatched: 11. CDR3 length: 15 residues. DNA of the CDR3: TGTGCCAGCTCACCTCGGACAGGGGGCATGGGTAGGGCTTTCTTT. The encoded protein is CASSPRTGGMGRAFF.

The chain joins TRBV9 to TRBJ1-1; 8 bases match TRBD1. CDR1 is SGDLS and CDR2 is YYNGEE in the germline V gene. The CDR3 length is 15 residues. Trimming at V came to 4 bases and at J to 3 bases, leaving 8 bases not matched to a gene. The DNA of the CDR3 is TGTGCCAGCAGCTCCAGGACAGGGCAGGACACTGAAGCTTTCTTT. This codes for CASSSRTGQDTEAFF.

This clone was recorded a few times. The V gene is TRBV29-1, the J gene TRBJ1-2; D is possibly TRBD1 (6 bases). Trimming left V 5 bases short and J 4 bases short, with 8 bases between. CDR1 and CDR2 (germline): SQVTM, ANQGSEA. There are 11 residues in the CDR3. The CDR3 sequence is CSVPTGYGYTF. In DNA, the CDR3 is TGCAGCGTTCCGACAGGCTATGGCTACACCTTC.

The genes are TRBV27 and TRBJ2-3; D is undetermined. This CDR3 contains 13 residues. Trimming shortened V by 4 bases and J by 4 bases, and 9 bases separated the two germline ends. The germline CDR1 and CDR2 sequences are MNHEY and SMNVEV (reference sequence). The CDR3 here is CASSSTLADTQYF. In nucleotides, the CDR3 is TGTGCCAGCAGTTCGACCCTAGCAGATACGCAGTATTTT.

J is TRBJ1-4 and V is TRBV28, with TRBD1 matching over 9 bases. V lost 5 bases and J lost 7; bases outside the gene matches: 8. Germline CDR1 MDHEN, CDR2 SYDVKM. CDR3 length equals 15 residues. CDR3 nucleotide sequence: TGTGCCAGCAGTGCCTCCGGGACAGGGTTTGAAAAACTGTTTTTT. It codes for CASSASGTGFEKLFF.

This chain links TRBV4-1 with TRBJ1-2, with a weak D call TRBD1 (6 bases). Germline V lookup: CDR1 MGHRA, CDR2 YSYEKL. The CDR3 covers 13 residues. V was shortened by 4 bases and J by 4 bases, with 10 bases between the two germline ends. The CDR3 DNA reads as TGCGCCAGCAGCCTCAGGGGAACCTATGGCTACACCTTC. It codes for CASSLRGTYGYTF.

The DNA of the CDR3 is TGTGCCAGCAGGAGGTTGAACACTGAAGCTTTCTTT. Amino acid sequence: CASRRLNTEAFF. The rearrangement links TRBV6-5 to TRBJ1-1; the D is unclear. Trimming took 6 bases from V and 0 from J, leaving 5 bases between them. Germline V gene sequence: CDR1 MNHEY, CDR2 SVGAGI. The CDR3 covers 12 residues.

V gene TRBV29-1 combines with J gene TRBJ2-3, with TRBD1 matching over 9 bases. The ends lost 6 bases at V and 5 bases at J; junction bases unmatched: 9. Looked up from germline, CDR1 is SQVTM and CDR2 is ANQGSEA. This CDR3 contains 14 residues. CDR3 nucleotides: TGCAGCGTGGCCGGGACAGGGTTGTTAGATACGCAGTATTTT. It translates to CSVAGTGLLDTQYF.

The V and J genes are TRBV28 and TRBJ2-7; 9 bases are shared with TRBD2. The CDR3 runs to 15 residues. Germline CDR1 is MDHEN and CDR2 is SYDVKM. Trimming at V came to 4 bases and at J to 2 bases, leaving 6 bases not matched to a gene. The CDR3 loop is CASSSPGLAPYEQYF. CDR3 coding DNA: TGTGCCAGCAGTTCCCCGGGACTAGCCCCCTACGAGCAGTACTTC.

The chain links TRBV7-9 to TRBJ2-5; D remains ambiguous. Germline V gene data show CDR1 as SEHNR and CDR2 as FQNEAQ (reference sequence). Trimming pared 7 bases from V and 3 bases from J, leaving 6 bases between. CDR3 length equals 11 residues. The CDR3 spells CASTSEETQYF. DNA for the CDR3: TGTGCCAGCACTTCCGAAGAGACCCAGTACTTC.

This chain joins TRBV7-8 and TRBJ2-5, with D possibly being TRBD1 (6 bases). This CDR3 region has 14 residues. V dropped 0 bases and J dropped 5 bases, with 10 bases sitting between them. The germline V gene encodes CDR1 SGHVS and CDR2 FQNEAQ. CDR3 nucleotide sequence: TGTGCCAGCAGCTTAGCGCCAACAGGGGAGACCCAGTACTTC. It codes for CASSLAPTGETQYF.

This clone appeared a single time. The genes are TRBV14 and TRBJ2-6; D is unclear. The germline V gene has CDR1 SGHDN and CDR2 FVKESK. Trimming removed 6 bases at V and 0 bases at J, with 3 bases between. This CDR3 comprises 13 residues. For the CDR3, the DNA is TGTGCCAGCAGTCTCTCTGGGGCCAACGTCCTGACTTTC. As protein: CASSLSGANVLTF.

This clone appeared a few times. The rearrangement links TRBV7-8 to TRBJ1-5, with 12 bases aligning to TRBD1. The germline CDR1 and CDR2 sequences are SGHVS and FQNEAQ. CDR3 size: 16 residues. With V trimmed by 2 bases and J by 6 bases, 5 bases remained unmatched. The CDR3 sequence is CASSLLGTGGLQPQHF. DNA for the CDR3: TGTGCCAGCAGCTTACTAGGGACAGGGGGCCTTCAGCCCCAGCATTTT. The variable domain in full, with the rest retrieved from reference TRBV7-8 and TRBJ1-5, is GAGVSQSPRYKVAKRGQDVALRCDPISGHVSLFWYQQALGQGPEFLTYFQNEAQLDKSGLPSDRFFAERPEGSVSTLKIQRTQQEDSAVYLCASSLLGTGGLQPQHFGDGTRLSIL.

This chain links TRBV14 with TRBJ2-7; D call uncertain. The V gene's germline CDR1 is SGHDN and CDR2 FVKESK. The V end was cut by 0 bases, the J end by 4 bases, with 25 bases between. The CDR3 is made up of 19 amino acids. CDR3 amino acids: CASSQDSLLSYVKRYEQYF. The DNA for the CDR3 is TGTGCCAGCAGCCAAGATTCCCTCCTCAGCTACGTCAAGAGGTACGAGCAGTACTTC.

V is TRBV6-2 or TRBV6-3 and J is TRBJ2-4; maybe TRBD2 (6 bases). The V end was cut by 7 bases, the J end by 6 bases, with 25 bases between. The V gene's germline CDR1 is MNHEY and CDR2 SVGEGT. The CDR3 is 17 residues long. The CDR3 DNA is TGTGCCAGCACCCCCCCGGGCCTTGGCACCGGGAGAAACATTCAGTACTTC. Its translation is CASTPPGLGTGRNIQYF.

The gene calls are TRBV11-3 and TRBJ2-1; TRBD1 might be the D (6 bases). Germline V lookup: CDR1 SGHNT, CDR2 YENEEA. V was pared by 2 bases and J by 3 bases, with 14 bases between. The CDR3 totals 16 residues. The CDR3 here is CASSLQGQGIYNEQFF. Written as DNA, the CDR3 is TGTGCCAGCAGCTTACAGGGGCAGGGGATCTACAATGAGCAGTTCTTC.

V usage is TRBV5-1 and J usage is TRBJ1-1; D possibly corresponds to TRBD1 (6 bases). Germline CDR1 SGHRS, CDR2 YFSETQ. CDR3 length equals 14 residues. Between the trimmed V and J ends, which lost 1 base and 5 bases, there was a span of 12 bases. As DNA, the CDR3 is TGCGCCAGCAGCTTGAATGGGGGGGCTACTGAAGCTTTCTTT. Translating it yields CASSLNGGATEAFF.